This T cell receptor beta chain was recovered during a study of CD8+ T cells in alopecia areata. Study results and limitations: On tofacitinib, scalp clonality and expanded CD8+ clones among top 100 fell significantly. Many of the expanded lesional clones endured in scalp and blood while on tofacitinib.

Treatment noted: oral pan-JAK inhibitor, 5-10 mg twice daily. Punch biopsies of lesional scalp, plus peripheral blood, were taken from alopecia areata patients. In each case, RNA was isolated and then reverse transcribed into cDNA as the sequencing template. Produced via immunoSEQ multiplex PCR; TCRdb's table is partial and in-frame only. Here the sample spans about 160,000 clones, approximately 60% being singletons. V trimming: 6 bases; J trimming: 4 bases; junction bases outside the gene matches: 7. This CDR3 is 15 amino acids long. Germline values: CDR1 SGHTA, CDR2 FQGNSA. A word on this clone: Its antigen remains unidentified.

V is TRBV7-2 and J is TRBJ2-2, with 8 bases that match TRBD2. This material consisted of CD4+ T cells sorted from blood, taken at week 24, from a patient treated with tofacitinib. This receptor was obtained from a human donor with alopecia areata. The CDR3 spells CASRFSGAGTGELFF. The DNA for the CDR3 is TGTGCCAGCAGATTTAGCGGGGCGGGCACCGGGGAGCTGTTTTTT.